A selection of T cell receptor beta chains follows, all from one sample in a study of cytomegalovirus exposure and HLA in healthy donors. TCRdb's table, derived via immunoSEQ multiplex PCR, lists solely in-frame clones and lacks some. The sample yields approximately 100,000 clones, around three quarters seen once. The sample consisted of PBMCs. The receptors derive from a man in his forties in good health and CMV-seronegative. Both conserved end residues are part of each CDR3. The D gene is left open where the match is weak. Clone size is stated in some rows and not others, as once, few, many or a class when expanded.

V	D	length	size	J	DNA	CDR3
TRBV2	-	17	-	TRBJ1-5	TGTGCCAGCAGTGAAAAAGGACAGCCTTATAGCAATCAGCCCCAGCATTTT	CASSEKGQPYSNQPQHF
TRBV5-4	-	15	-	TRBJ2-3	TGTGCCAGCAGCTCAGGCATTTCGGGCACAGATACGCAGTATTTT	CASSSGISGTDTQYF
TRBV9	TRBD2	14	-	TRBJ2-3	TGTGCCAGCAGCGTAACTAGCGGTACAGATACGCAGTATTTT	CASSVTSGTDTQYF
TRBV7-9	-	15	few	TRBJ1-5	TGTGCCAGCAGCTTAGGCGTAGTTTCGGGTCAGCCCCAGCATTTT	CASSLGVVSGQPQHF
TRBV5-1	-	15	-	TRBJ1-4	TGCGCCAGCAGCTTGTTTCCAGGGTCGGACGAAAAACTGTTTTTT	CASSLFPGSDEKLFF
TRBV11-1	TRBD2	14	few	TRBJ2-1	TGTGCCAGCAGCTCACCAAGACTAGCAAATGAGCAGTTCTTC	CASSSPRLANEQFF
TRBV28	-	16	-	TRBJ2-5	TGTGCCAGCAGTTGGGTGGGGGAGACTAGGCCGGGGACCCAGTACTTC	CASSWVGETRPGTQYF
TRBV2	-	16	-	TRBJ2-2	TGTGCCAGCCGCAGGGGAGAGGGGCAAGTCACCGGGGAGCTGTTTTTT	CASRRGEGQVTGELFF
TRBV11-2	TRBD2	18	-	TRBJ2-3	TGTGCCAGCAGCCGCGGTCTAGCGGGGGGGCTCCGCACAGATACGCAGTATTTT	CASSRGLAGGLRTDTQYF
TRBV7-9	-	13	-	TRBJ1-2	TGTGCCAGCAGCTTGCGACAGGTCTATGGCTACACCTTC	CASSLRQVYGYTF
TRBV15	-	16	few	TRBJ1-1	TGTGCCACCAGCAGAGTGAGACAGCTCATGAACACTGAAGCTTTCTTT	CATSRVRQLMNTEAFF
TRBV6-1	-	16	few	TRBJ2-3	TGTGCCAGCAGTGAATTCAACAGGGTTGGTGCGGATACGCAGTATTTT	CASSEFNRVGADTQYF
TRBV9	TRBD1	15	few	TRBJ1-2	TGTGCCAGCAGCGCCCGGGACAGGGGATTTAATGGCTACACCTTC	CASSARDRGFNGYTF
TRBV10-3	TRBD1	16	-	TRBJ1-1	TGTGCCATCAGTGAGCCCAACGACAGGGCAAACACTGAAGCTTTCTTT	CAISEPNDRANTEAFF
TRBV5-4	TRBD1	16	few	TRBJ1-2	TGTGCCAGCAGCTTGGTAGTTGGACAGGGGGCCGGTGGCTACACCTTC	CASSLVVGQGAGGYTF
TRBV27	-	11	-	TRBJ1-1	TGTGCCAGCAGGCAAACAGGCGAAGCTTTCTTT	CASRQTGEAFF
TRBV18	TRBD1	17	-	TRBJ1-4	TGTGCCAGCTCACCCAGGACAGGGCGCGATTCAGACGAAAAACTGTTTTTT	CASSPRTGRDSDEKLFF
TRBV4-3	TRBD2	17	once	TRBJ2-2	TGCGCCAGCAGCCAAGGGGCGGACGGGGGGGCCACCGGGGAGCTGTTTTTT	CASSQGADGGATGELFF
TRBV11-2	-	14	-	TRBJ2-1	TGTGCCAGCAGCTTAGATTCCTCCGTCGATGAGCAGTTCTTC	CASSLDSSVDEQFF
TRBV29-1	-	13	few	TRBJ1-1	TGCAGCGCCCACAGGGAAATGAACACTGAAGCTTTCTTT	CSAHREMNTEAFF
TRBV6-5	TRBD1	15	-	TRBJ2-1	TGTGCCAGCACAATGGGACAGGGCTTTAGCAATGAGCAGTTCTTC	CASTMGQGFSNEQFF
TRBV7-9	-	15	once	TRBJ1-1	TGTGCCAGCAGCTTAATGTCGGCGGGCGGCACTGAAGCTTTCTTT	CASSLMSAGGTEAFF
TRBV5-6	TRBD1	14	few	TRBJ1-3	TGTGCCAGCAGCAGGACAGGGGGCAGAAACACCATATATTTT	CASSRTGGRNTIYF
TRBV19	TRBD1	17	-	TRBJ2-1	TGTGCCAGTAGTATCTCCCGGACAGGGAAGGACTACAATGAGCAGTTCTTC	CASSISRTGKDYNEQFF
TRBV7-8	TRBD1	14	-	TRBJ1-4	TGTGCCAGCAGCTTAGGACAGGGTGGTGAAAAACTGTTTTTT	CASSLGQGGEKLFF
TRBV7-8	TRBD1	15	once	TRBJ1-4	TGTGCCAGCAGAAAGGGGGCTGAGACTAATGAAAAACTGTTTTTT	CASRKGAETNEKLFF
TRBV6-1	-	15	few	TRBJ1-6	TGTGCCAGCAGTGAACTGAGCTCCTATAATTCACCCCTCCACTTT	CASSELSSYNSPLHF
TRBV30	TRBD1	16	once	TRBJ1-5	TGTGCCTGGAGTCGGGACAGGGGAAGGAGCAATCAGCCCCAGCATTTT	CAWSRDRGRSNQPQHF
TRBV18	-	13	-	TRBJ2-5	TGTGCCAGCTCACCACCGGCGGCCGAGACCCAGTACTTC	CASSPPAAETQYF
TRBV11-3	TRBD1	17	-	TRBJ2-1	TGTGCCAGCAGCAAAGAGGGACAGTTAGTATCCTACAATGAGCAGTTCTTC	CASSKEGQLVSYNEQFF
TRBV6-5	TRBD1	13	-	TRBJ1-2	TGTGCCAGCAGTTGGGGACAGTCCTATGGCTACACCTTC	CASSWGQSYGYTF
TRBV7-2	TRBD1	15	few	TRBJ1-1	TGTGCCAGCAGCCCACATTTAGGACAGGGAAATGAAGCTTTCTTT	CASSPHLGQGNEAFF
TRBV30	-	14	-	TRBJ1-5	TGTGCCTGGAGTCCCAGGGAAACGCGTCAGCCCCAGCATTTT	CAWSPRETRQPQHF
TRBV7-2	TRBD1	14	-	TRBJ1-3	TGTGCCAGCAGCCCTGACAGGGGGGCAAACACCATATATTTT	CASSPDRGANTIYF
TRBV11-1	TRBD2	16	-	TRBJ2-1	TGTGCCAGCAGCACCGGACTAGCGGGGGGGCCGAATGAGCAGTTCTTC	CASSTGLAGGPNEQFF
TRBV5-4	-	12	-	TRBJ2-5	TGTGCCAGCCACCGGGGAAAAGAGACCCAGTACTTC	CASHRGKETQYF
TRBV27	TRBD2	13	-	TRBJ2-1	TGTGCCAGCAGTCCTGAAGGGAGGGGTGAGCAGTTCTTC	CASSPEGRGEQFF
TRBV10-3	-	15	-	TRBJ1-5	TGTGCCATCAGTGAGTCGCGACAGTTCAATCAGCCCCAGCATTTT	CAISESRQFNQPQHF
TRBV7-8	-	12	-	TRBJ1-1	TGTGCCAGCAGCCCAAATACTGCTGAAGCTTTCTTT	CASSPNTAEAFF
TRBV19	-	17	-	TRBJ1-4	TGTGCCAGTAGCCATCGGAAGGGACTAACAACTAATGAAAAACTGTTTTTT	CASSHRKGLTTNEKLFF
TRBV5-5	-	13	-	TRBJ1-4	TGTGCCAGCAGCTTCGGTGTCGAGGAAAAACTGTTTTTT	CASSFGVEEKLFF
TRBV7-2	-	13	once	TRBJ1-5	TGTGCCAGCAGACCAGGGTTCAATCAGCCCCAGCATTTT	CASRPGFNQPQHF
TRBV6-4	-	13	few	TRBJ2-1	TGTGCCAGCAGCTTAGGGGGGGCTAATGAGCAGTTCTTC	CASSLGGANEQFF
TRBV4-2	-	15	-	TRBJ1-2	TGTGCCAGCAGCCAGGGTCAGACAGTTAACTATGGCTACACCTTC	CASSQGQTVNYGYTF
TRBV7-9	-	15	few	TRBJ2-3	TGTGCCAGCAGCTTAGTTCTGGGGCTGGCAGATACGCAGTATTTT	CASSLVLGLADTQYF
TRBV6-1	TRBD1	14	-	TRBJ1-6	TGTGCCAGCAGTGTTACAGGGGGTACTTCACCCCTCCACTTT	CASSVTGGTSPLHF
TRBV28	-	14	-	TRBJ1-4	TGTGCCAGCAGCCTACCTGTTACTAATGAAAAACTGTTTTTT	CASSLPVTNEKLFF
TRBV10-2	-	15	once	TRBJ1-1	TGCGCCATTACGACTGAGGGTGGCATGAACACTGAAGCTTTCTTT	CAITTEGGMNTEAFF
TRBV7-8	-	13	-	TRBJ1-1	TGTGCCAGCAGCTTGACACTTAACACTGAAGCTTTCTTT	CASSLTLNTEAFF
TRBV10-3	-	14	-	TRBJ1-4	TGTGCCATCAGTGGCGGAAATTCGAATGAAAAACTGTTTTTT	CAISGGNSNEKLFF
TRBV5-8	TRBD1	15	few	TRBJ2-2	TGTGCCAGCAGCCCCCGACAGGGCGTCACCGGGGAGCTGTTTTTT	CASSPRQGVTGELFF
TRBV6-4	-	14	-	TRBJ1-6	TGTGCCAGTCGTAGCACGGACTTTAATTCACCCCTCCACTTT	CASRSTDFNSPLHF
TRBV14	-	15	-	TRBJ1-2	TGTGCCAGCAGCCAAACCGGGACTCCGGCGTCTGGCTACACCTTC	CASSQTGTPASGYTF
TRBV2	TRBD1	13	few	TRBJ1-2	TGTGCCAGCAGCGCACAGGGGACCTATGGCTACACCTTC	CASSAQGTYGYTF